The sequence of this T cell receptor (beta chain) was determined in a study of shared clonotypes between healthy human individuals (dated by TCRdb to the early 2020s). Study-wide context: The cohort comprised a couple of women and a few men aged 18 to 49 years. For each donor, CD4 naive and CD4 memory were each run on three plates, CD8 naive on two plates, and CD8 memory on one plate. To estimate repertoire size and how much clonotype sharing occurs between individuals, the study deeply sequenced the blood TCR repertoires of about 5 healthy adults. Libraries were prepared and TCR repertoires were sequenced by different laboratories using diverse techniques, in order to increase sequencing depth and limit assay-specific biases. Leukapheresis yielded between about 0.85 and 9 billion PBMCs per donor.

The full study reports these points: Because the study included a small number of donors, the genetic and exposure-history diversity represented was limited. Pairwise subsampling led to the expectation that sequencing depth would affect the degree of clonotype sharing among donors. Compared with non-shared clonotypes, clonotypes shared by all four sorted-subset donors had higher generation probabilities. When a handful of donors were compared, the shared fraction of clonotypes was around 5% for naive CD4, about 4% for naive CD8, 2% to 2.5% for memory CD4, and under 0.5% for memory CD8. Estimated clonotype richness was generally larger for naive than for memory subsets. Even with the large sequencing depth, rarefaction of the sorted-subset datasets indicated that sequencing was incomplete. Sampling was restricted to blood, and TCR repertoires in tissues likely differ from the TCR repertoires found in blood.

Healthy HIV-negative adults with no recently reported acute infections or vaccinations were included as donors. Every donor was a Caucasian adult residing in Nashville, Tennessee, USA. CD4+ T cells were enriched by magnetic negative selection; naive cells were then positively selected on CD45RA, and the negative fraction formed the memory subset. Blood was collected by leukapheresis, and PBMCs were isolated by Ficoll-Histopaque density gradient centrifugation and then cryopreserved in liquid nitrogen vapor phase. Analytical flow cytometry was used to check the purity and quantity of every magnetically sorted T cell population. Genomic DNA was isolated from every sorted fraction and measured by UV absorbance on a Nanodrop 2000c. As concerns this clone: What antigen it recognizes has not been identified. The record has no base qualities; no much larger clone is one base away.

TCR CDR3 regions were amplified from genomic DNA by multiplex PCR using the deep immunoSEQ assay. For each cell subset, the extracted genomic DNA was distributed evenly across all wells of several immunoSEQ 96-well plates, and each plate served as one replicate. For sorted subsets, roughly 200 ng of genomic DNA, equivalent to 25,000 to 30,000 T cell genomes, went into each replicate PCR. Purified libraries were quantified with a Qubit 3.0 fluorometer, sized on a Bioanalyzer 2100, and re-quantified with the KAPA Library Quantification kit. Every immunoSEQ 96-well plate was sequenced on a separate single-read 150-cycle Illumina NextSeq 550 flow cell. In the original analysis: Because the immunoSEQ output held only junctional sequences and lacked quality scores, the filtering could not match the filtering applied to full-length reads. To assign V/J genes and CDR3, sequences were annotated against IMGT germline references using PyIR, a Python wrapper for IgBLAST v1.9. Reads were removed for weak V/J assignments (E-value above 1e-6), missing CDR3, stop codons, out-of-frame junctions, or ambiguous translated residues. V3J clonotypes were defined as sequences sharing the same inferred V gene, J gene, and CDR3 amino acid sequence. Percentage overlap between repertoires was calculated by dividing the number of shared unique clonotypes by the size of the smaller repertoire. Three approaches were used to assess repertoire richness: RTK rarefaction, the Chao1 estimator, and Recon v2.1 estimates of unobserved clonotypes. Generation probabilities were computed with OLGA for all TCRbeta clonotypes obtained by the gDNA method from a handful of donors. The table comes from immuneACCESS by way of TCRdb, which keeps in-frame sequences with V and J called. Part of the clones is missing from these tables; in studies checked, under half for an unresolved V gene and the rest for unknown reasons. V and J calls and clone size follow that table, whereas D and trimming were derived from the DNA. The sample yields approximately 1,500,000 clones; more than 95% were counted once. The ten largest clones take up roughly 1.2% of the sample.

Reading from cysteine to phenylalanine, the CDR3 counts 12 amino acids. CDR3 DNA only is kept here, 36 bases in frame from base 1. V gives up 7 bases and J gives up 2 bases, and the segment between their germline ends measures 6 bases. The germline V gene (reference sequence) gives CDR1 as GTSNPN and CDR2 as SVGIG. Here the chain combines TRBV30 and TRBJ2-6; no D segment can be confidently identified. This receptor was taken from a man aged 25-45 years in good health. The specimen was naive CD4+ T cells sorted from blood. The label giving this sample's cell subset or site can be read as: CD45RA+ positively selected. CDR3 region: CALVAGANVLTF. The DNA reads TGTGCCTTAGTGGCTGGGGCCAACGTCCTGACTTTC.